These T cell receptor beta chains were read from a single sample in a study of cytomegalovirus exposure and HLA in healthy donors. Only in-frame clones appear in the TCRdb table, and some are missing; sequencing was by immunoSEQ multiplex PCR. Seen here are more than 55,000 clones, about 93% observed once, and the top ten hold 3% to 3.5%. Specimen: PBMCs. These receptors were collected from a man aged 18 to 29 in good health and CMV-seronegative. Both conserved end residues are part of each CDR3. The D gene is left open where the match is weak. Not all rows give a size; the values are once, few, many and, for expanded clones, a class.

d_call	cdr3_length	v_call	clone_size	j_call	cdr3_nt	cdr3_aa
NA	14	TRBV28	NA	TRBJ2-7	TGTGCCAGCAGGAAAAAGGGGCGAGAACGCGAGCAGTACTTC	CASRKKGREREQYF
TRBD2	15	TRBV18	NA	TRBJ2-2	TGTGCCAGCTCACCCGCGGGGGTCGGCACCGGGGAGCTGTTTTTT	CASSPAGVGTGELFF
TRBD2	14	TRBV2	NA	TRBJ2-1	TGTGCCAGCACCTTTAGGACTAGCGGGGGCCATAGGTTCTTC	CASTFRTSGGHRFF
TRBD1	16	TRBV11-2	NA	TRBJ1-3	TGTGCCAGCAGCTTAAACAGGGGGAACACTGGAAACACCATATATTTT	CASSLNRGNTGNTIYF
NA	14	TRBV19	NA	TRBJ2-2	TGTGCCAGTAGTCCAGCGGCGAACACCGGGGAGCTGTTTTTT	CASSPAANTGELFF
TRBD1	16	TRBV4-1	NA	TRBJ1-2	TGCGCCAGCAGCCAAGACTGGGACAGGGGGCCCAGTGGCTACACCTTC	CASSQDWDRGPSGYTF
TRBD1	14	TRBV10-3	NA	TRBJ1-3	TGTGCCATCAGTGACAGGGGGTACGGAAACACCATATATTTT	CAISDRGYGNTIYF
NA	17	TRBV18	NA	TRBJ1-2	TGTGCCAGGGTAAGGGACAACCTAAAGCGTACTAACTATGGCTACACCTTC	CARVRDNLKRTNYGYTF
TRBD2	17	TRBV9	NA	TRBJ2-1	TGTGCCAGCAGCTACACCCACGGGACTAGCGGGTACAATGAGCAGTTCTTC	CASSYTHGTSGYNEQFF
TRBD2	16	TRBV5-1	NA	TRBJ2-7	TGCGCCAGCAGCTTGGCCGGGCGGGGGGATGCAGACGAGCAGTACTTC	CASSLAGRGDADEQYF
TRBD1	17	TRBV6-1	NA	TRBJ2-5	TGTGCCAGCAGTGGAGATTACAGGGGGCGCGTAGAAGAGACCCAGTACTTC	CASSGDYRGRVEETQYF
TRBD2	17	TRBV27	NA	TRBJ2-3	TGTGCCAGCAGTTTATCGAGCGGGAGGGCTAGCACAGATACGCAGTATTTT	CASSLSSGRASTDTQYF
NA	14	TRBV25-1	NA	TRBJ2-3	TGTGCCAGCAGTGAAACGGCAGGGGAGGATACGCAGTATTTT	CASSETAGEDTQYF
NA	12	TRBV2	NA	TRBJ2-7	TGTGCCAGCAGGACAGATTACTACGAGCAGTACTTC	CASRTDYYEQYF
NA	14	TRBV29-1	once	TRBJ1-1	TGCAGCGTACTTGCACAGGGTAGCAACACTGAAGCTTTCTTT	CSVLAQGSNTEAFF